Shown below are 27 T cell receptor beta chains from a single sample sequenced in a study of cytomegalovirus exposure and HLA in healthy donors. Primers included in the PCR were 60 Vbeta and 13 Jbeta primers. The protocol was immunoSEQ multiplex PCR, while the TCRdb copy is restricted to in-frame clones and leaves out a portion. The table includes around 97,000 clones, about a tenth detected once. Material: PBMCs. The receptors were gathered from a man aged 50 to 59 in good health and CMV-seropositive.

The rearrangement joins TRBV27 to TRBJ2-5; a possible D gene is TRBD2 (7 bases). The germline V gene encodes CDR1 MNHEY and CDR2 SMNVEV (reference sequence). The CDR3 spans 14 residues. V lost 5 bases and J lost 4, with 14 bases in between. The CDR3 DNA follows: TGTGCCAGCAGTCTGGGGGGGCGAGGAGAGACCCAGTACTTC. It codes for CASSLGGRGETQYF.

The rearrangement joins TRBV4-2 to TRBJ2-3, with 9 bases matching TRBD2. The V segment lost 4 bases and the J segment 6 bases; nucleotides outside the gene matches: 8. In germline, CDR1 is LGHNA, CDR2 YNFKEQ. The CDR3 is made up of 15 amino acids. The CDR3 nucleotides read TGTGCCAGCAGCCTTTCTAGCGGGACGGGTGATACGCAGTATTTT. Translated: CASSLSSGTGDTQYF.

V usage is TRBV30 and J usage is TRBJ1-3; maybe TRBD1 (6 bases). CDR3 length: 14 residues. V lost 5 bases and J 2 bases, leaving 13 bases between the germline ends. CDR1 is GTSNPN, CDR2 SVGIG, per germline (reference sequence). CDR3 sequence: CAWGQFGTGNTIYF. CDR3 in DNA: TGTGCCTGGGGACAGTTTGGGACTGGAAACACCATATATTTT.

The J gene is TRBJ2-1, the V gene TRBV2; 10 nucleotides match TRBD1. V lost 6 bases to trimming and J lost 7 bases; unmatched junction nucleotides: 12. Looked up from germline, CDR1 is SNHLY and CDR2 is FYNNEI. The CDR3 consists of 16 residues. The CDR3 here is CASSWGPDRGINEQFF. The CDR3, as DNA: TGTGCCAGCAGCTGGGGTCCGGACAGGGGGATTAATGAGCAGTTCTTC.

The sample holds a few counts of this clone. The rearrangement links TRBV6-5 to TRBJ2-1, with TRBD2 as a possible D gene (6 bases). Trimming stripped 7 bases from V and 7 bases from J, with 17 bases between. Germline lookup yields CDR1 MNHEY and CDR2 SVGAGI. The CDR3 spans 14 residues. The CDR3 DNA is TGTGCCAGCAAGCCGGGGACTCTTATAAATGAGCAGTTCTTC. This sequence encodes CASKPGTLINEQFF.

The rearrangement uses TRBV2 and TRBJ2-7, with 9 bases identical to TRBD1. V shed 7 bases, J shed 4 bases, and the junction held 5 bases outside the gene matches. This CDR3 region has 13 residues. Germline lookup yields CDR1 SNHLY and CDR2 FYNNEI. This chain's CDR3 is CASTGTGWYEQYF. Here the CDR3 DNA reads TGTGCCAGCACTGGGACAGGGTGGTACGAGCAGTACTTC.

This clone was counted only a few times. The chain links TRBV11-2 to TRBJ2-3; 8 positions agree with TRBD2. Germline assignment: CDR1 SGHAT and CDR2 FQNNGV. The trim removed 5 bases at V and 1 base at J, leaving 5 bases unmatched. The CDR3 spans 15 residues. The CDR3 DNA reads TGTGCCAGCAGCACTAGCGGAGCGGGCACAGATACGCAGTATTTT. This gives the protein CASSTSGAGTDTQYF.

The rearrangement uses TRBV1 and TRBJ2-7; TRBD2 was called by the table and not checked on the DNA. TRBV1 constitutes a pseudogene. The CDR3 totals 14 residues. In nucleotides, the CDR3 is TGCACCAGCAGCCCCGAGGTCCAGACCTACGAGCAGTACTTC. This gives the protein CTSSPEVQTYEQYF.

This sequence joins TRBV10-3 and TRBJ1-6, with 8 bases identical to TRBD1. Germline CDR1 and CDR2: ENHRY and SYGVKD. The CDR3 covers 14 residues. V lost 5 bases and J lost 13; bases outside the gene matches: 10. This CDR3 reads CAISPGQGEGPLHF. CDR3 in DNA: TGTGCCATCAGTCCAGGACAGGGTGAGGGGCCCCTCCACTTT.

This chain links TRBV7-2 with TRBJ2-3; a possible D gene is TRBD2 (5 bases). V lost 4 bases, J lost 0 bases, and 11 bases lay in between. CDR3 length: 15 residues. Germline V gives CDR1 SGHTA, CDR2 FQGNSA. CDR3 coding DNA: TGTGCCAGCAGCTCATTAGCGACTAGCACAGATACGCAGTATTTT. It is translated as CASSSLATSTDTQYF.

This clone came up a few times. The gene calls are TRBV10-3 and TRBJ2-3; 10 bases fit TRBD1. The CDR3 extends over 14 amino acids. J was trimmed by 0 bases and V by 11 bases; bases with no gene match: 5. The germline V gene encodes CDR1 ENHRY and CDR2 SYGVKD. This CDR3 reads CASGQGGSTDTQYF. CDR3 sequence (DNA): TGTGCCTCAGGACAGGGGGGGAGCACAGATACGCAGTATTTT.

This chain uses TRBV11-3 with TRBJ2-1; weak D call: TRBD2 (6 bases). The CDR3 contains 14 residues. The germline V gene encodes CDR1 SGHNT and CDR2 YENEEA. The V gene lost 5 bases and the J gene lost 8 bases, with 16 bases spanning the gap. This CDR3 is CASSQSGWGDEQFF. The CDR3 DNA sequence: TGTGCCAGCAGCCAGAGCGGGTGGGGCGATGAGCAGTTCTTC. Looking up the rest from reference TRBV11-3 and TRBJ2-1 gives the full variable domain: EAGVVQSPRYKIIEKKQPVAFWCNPISGHNTLYWYLQNLGQGPELLIRYENEEAVDDSQLPKDRFSAERLKGVDSTLKIQPAELGDSAVYLCASSQSGWGDEQFFGPGTRLTVL.

The chain combines TRBV5-1 with TRBJ1-1, with 8 bases identical to TRBD1. The CDR3 spans 14 residues. Germline lookup yields CDR1 SGHRS and CDR2 YFSETQ. With V trimmed by 3 bases and J by 6 bases, 7 bases remained unmatched. The CDR3 region is CASSYGQGRSEAFF. The CDR3 nucleotides read TGCGCCAGCAGCTACGGACAGGGACGGTCTGAAGCTTTCTTT. Full variable domain (rest looked up from reference TRBV5-1 and TRBJ1-1): KAGVTQTPRYLIKTRGQQVTLSCSPISGHRSVSWYQQTPGQGLQFLFEYFSETQRNKGNFPGRFSGRQFSNSRSEMNVSTLELGDSALYLCASSYGQGRSEAFFGQGTRLTVV.

V gene TRBV21-1 combines with J gene TRBJ2-4; the table's D gene call, TRBD2, was not cross checked with the DNA. TRBV21-1 is a recognized pseudogene. CDR3 size: 16 residues. The CDR3 coding sequence is TGTGCCAGCGGACTAGCGGGATCGATGGCCAAAAACATTCAGTACTTC. Its translation: CASGLAGSMAKNIQYF.

J is TRBJ2-5 and V is TRBV10-2; 8 nucleotides agree with TRBD2. The V gene's germline CDR1 is WSHSY and CDR2 SAAADI. Unmatched junction bases numbered 5, after V lost 5 bases and J lost 0 bases. There are 15 residues in the CDR3. The CDR3 nucleotides are TGCGCCAGCAGTCGGGTAGCGGGGTACCAAGAGACCCAGTACTTC. It encodes CASSRVAGYQETQYF.

The V and J genes are TRBV4-1 and TRBJ2-1, with 8 positions matching TRBD2. The ends lost 0 bases at V and 10 bases at J; junction bases unmatched: 14. Germline V gene lookup returns CDR1 MGHRA and CDR2 YSYEKL. The CDR3 has 17 amino acids. The CDR3 DNA sequence: TGCGCCAGCAGCCAAGATCTGTCGGGAGGGCGGGCGGGGGAGCAGTTCTTC. Translating gives CASSQDLSGGRAGEQFF.

The chain is built from TRBV18 and TRBJ2-6; the match to TRBD1 covers 7 bases. Germline V CDR1 and CDR2: KGHSH, LQKENI. The CDR3 extends over 17 amino acids. V was clipped by 3 bases and J by 2 bases; unmatched bases: 7. CDR3 sequence: CASSPTTGATGANVLTF. CDR3 bases: TGTGCCAGCTCACCTACCACAGGGGCAACTGGGGCCAACGTCCTGACTTTC.

This clone was counted a few times. The chain employs TRBV5-1 and TRBJ2-5; 9 bases agree with TRBD2. Trimming cost V 0 bases and J 4 bases; bases outside gene matches: 7. Germline V lookup: CDR1 SGHRS, CDR2 YFSETQ. CDR3 length: 16 residues. The CDR3 loop reads CASSLEGSGSGETQYF. The CDR3 DNA is TGCGCCAGCAGCTTGGAGGGTAGCGGGAGCGGAGAGACCCAGTACTTC.

This clone came up a few times. V is TRBV28 and J is TRBJ2-5, with 9 bases identical to TRBD2. CDR3 length equals 15 residues. Germline V lookup: CDR1 MDHEN, CDR2 SYDVKM. The V gene end was trimmed by 7 bases and the J gene end by 1 base; junction bases not matched to a gene: 7. The CDR3 DNA sequence: TGTGCCAGCACCCTTGGCGGGAGGGCCCAAGAGACCCAGTACTTC. The encoded protein is CASTLGGRAQETQYF. The whole variable domain, remainder taken from reference TRBV28 and TRBJ2-5, is DVKVTQSSRYLVKRTGEKVFLECVQDMDHENMFWYRQDPGLGLRLIYFSYDVKMKEKGDIPEGYSVSREKKERFSLILESASTNQTSMYLCASTLGGRAQETQYFGPGTRLLVL.

The gene calls are TRBV4-2 and TRBJ2-3; TRBD2 matches at 9 bases. Germline lookup yields CDR1 LGHNA and CDR2 YNFKEQ. The V segment lost 0 bases and the J segment 5 bases; nucleotides outside the gene matches: 12. The CDR3 spans 18 residues. The CDR3 sequence is CASSQEWGASGKKDTQYF. The CDR3 coding sequence is TGTGCCAGCAGCCAAGAATGGGGGGCTAGCGGGAAGAAAGATACGCAGTATTTT.

The V gene is TRBV28, the J gene TRBJ2-7; D is unclear. Trimming cost V 7 bases and J 1 base, with 14 bases left between them. The length of the CDR3 is 14 residues. Germline V lookup: CDR1 MDHEN, CDR2 SYDVKM. CDR3 bases: TGTGCCAGCATCCCGGCTAGAAGATCCTACGAGCAGTACTTC. Translation gives CASIPARRSYEQYF.

The chain joins TRBV18 to TRBJ2-3; TRBD2 agrees at 11 bases. Per the germline V gene, CDR1 is KGHSH and CDR2 is LQKENI. V was pared by 3 bases and J by 5 bases, with 7 bases of the junction left unmatched. The CDR3 runs 16 residues. The CDR3 here is CASSPETSGAGDTQYF. CDR3 bases: TGTGCCAGCTCACCTGAGACTAGCGGGGCGGGAGATACGCAGTATTTT.

The chain joins TRBV6-5 to TRBJ2-2; 12 positions agree with TRBD2. CDR1 and CDR2 (germline): MNHEY, SVGAGI. The CDR3 loop spans 14 amino acids. V dropped 6 bases and J dropped 4; count of bases not matched to a gene: 0. In DNA, the CDR3 is TGTGCCAGCAGACTAGCGGGAGGCACCGGGGAGCTGTTTTTT. Protein product: CASRLAGGTGELFF.

This clone was seen more than once but under ten times. The chain is built from TRBV25-1 and TRBJ2-1; TRBD2 aligns across 7 bases. The germline V gene encodes CDR1 MGHDK and CDR2 SYGVNS. There are 13 residues in the CDR3. Unmatched junction bases numbered 7, after V lost 8 bases and J lost 6 bases. The CDR3 is CASLWGGSNEQFF. CDR3 nucleotides: TGTGCCAGCCTGTGGGGCGGGAGCAATGAGCAGTTCTTC. Full variable domain (rest looked up from reference TRBV25-1 and TRBJ2-1): EADIYQTPRYLVIGTGKKITLECSQTMGHDKMYWYQQDPGMELHLIHYSYGVNSTEKGDLSSESTVSRIRTEHFPLTLESARPSHTSQYLCASLWGGSNEQFFGPGTRLTVL.

V usage is TRBV7-6 and J usage is TRBJ2-2, with D tentatively TRBD2 (6 bases). CDR3 size: 15 residues. Germline values: CDR1 SGHVS, CDR2 FNYEAQ. The V gene lost 3 bases and the J gene lost 1 base, with 9 bases spanning the gap. CDR3 DNA sequence: TGTGCCAGCAGCTTTGGGACTCAGAACACCGGGGAGCTGTTTTTT. The encoded protein is CASSFGTQNTGELFF.

This clone showed up just a few times. The rearrangement links TRBV5-1 to TRBJ2-2, with D perhaps matching TRBD2 (5 bases). From germline, CDR1 is SGHRS and CDR2 YFSETQ. The CDR3 runs 17 residues. V was clipped by 0 bases and J by 4 bases, with 16 bases between them. The CDR3 region is CASSLAALASGTGELFF. DNA for the CDR3: TGCGCCAGCAGCTTGGCCGCGCTAGCTTCGGGCACCGGGGAGCTGTTTTTT.

This clone was observed a handful of times. V gene TRBV6-1 combines with J gene TRBJ2-3; 7 positions match TRBD1. The CDR3 totals 15 residues. The V gene end was trimmed by 0 bases and the J gene end by 6 bases; junction bases not matched to a gene: 6. CDR1 and CDR2 (germline): MNHNS, SASEGT. The CDR3 is CASSEALDRDDTQYF. The CDR3 DNA reads as TGTGCCAGCAGTGAAGCCCTAGACAGGGATGATACGCAGTATTTT.